Described below is a single T cell receptor (beta chain) sequence and its context. Its target is unknown. The library targeted TCRbeta and was prepared with unique molecular identifiers. One entry per CDR3 protein, called by TCRdb with MiXCR from the PCR reads. Of about 870,000 distinct CDR3 sequences in the sample, less than 20% were seen once. The CDR3 extends over 17 amino acids. Trimming took 5 bases from V and 6 from J, leaving 24 bases between them. CDR1 and CDR2 (germline): SGHAT, FQNNGV. The data were taken from a study of T-cell reconstitution after alpha-beta-depleted transplantation in children. Study conclusions and caveats: Reportedly, alpha-beta T cells present about two months post-transplant originated from several hundred expanded clones of graft origin.

This sequence joins TRBV11-2 and TRBJ2-3, with D possibly matching TRBD1 (6 bases). The TCR sequence derives from a male patient younger than 18 who had a stem cell transplant for acute lymphoblastic leukemia, so the T cells may come from the graft donor. This sample comprised PBMCs, mostly from graft donor cells, obtained 360 days after TCRalphabeta/CD19-depleted stem cell transplant. The CDR3 reads CASSPKAPRQVDDTQYF. The CDR3 DNA sequence: TGTGCCAGCAGCCCCAAGGCCCCAAGACAGGTCGACGATACGCAGTATTTT.